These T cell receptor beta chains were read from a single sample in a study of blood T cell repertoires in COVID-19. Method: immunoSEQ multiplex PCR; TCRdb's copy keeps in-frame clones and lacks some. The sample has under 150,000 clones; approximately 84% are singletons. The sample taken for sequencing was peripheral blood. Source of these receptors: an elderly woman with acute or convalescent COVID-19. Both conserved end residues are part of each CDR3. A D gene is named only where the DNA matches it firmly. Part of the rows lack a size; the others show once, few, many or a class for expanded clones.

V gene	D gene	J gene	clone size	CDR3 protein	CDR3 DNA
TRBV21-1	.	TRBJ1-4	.	CASSARGREKLFF	TGTGCCAGCAGCGCCAGGGGGCGGGAGAAACTGTTTTTT
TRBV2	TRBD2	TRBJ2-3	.	CASSAGDHLPTDTQYF	TGTGCCAGCAGCGCGGGGGATCATCTTCCCACAGATACGCAGTATTTT
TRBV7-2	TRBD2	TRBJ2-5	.	CASSLVVSGRPQETQYF	TGTGCCAGCAGCTTAGTGGTTAGCGGGCGACCCCAAGAGACCCAGTACTTC
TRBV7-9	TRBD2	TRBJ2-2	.	CASSLAQPSGNTGELFF	TGTGCCAGCAGCTTAGCGCAGCCTAGCGGGAACACCGGGGAGCTGTTTTTT
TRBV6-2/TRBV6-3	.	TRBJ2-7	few	CASSYGSGEQYF	TGTGCCAGCAGTTACGGGTCAGGCGAGCAGTACTTC
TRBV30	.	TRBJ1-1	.	CAWSGRPEGTEAFF	TGTGCCTGGAGCGGCCGGCCTGAGGGCACTGAAGCTTTCTTT
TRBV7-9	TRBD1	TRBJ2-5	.	CASSLTTGQETQYF	TGTGCCAGCAGCTTAACGACAGGGCAGGAGACCCAGTACTTC
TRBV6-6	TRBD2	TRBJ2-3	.	CASYPGLLAGADTQYF	TGTGCCAGCTATCCCGGTCTTTTAGCGGGGGCAGATACGCAGTATTTT
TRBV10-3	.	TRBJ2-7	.	CAISESFSGAGVEQYF	TGTGCCATCAGTGAGTCCTTCTCTGGGGCAGGGGTGGAGCAGTACTTC
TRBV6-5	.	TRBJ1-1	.	CAVGRGYTEAFF	TGTGCCGTCGGTAGGGGTTACACTGAAGCTTTCTTT
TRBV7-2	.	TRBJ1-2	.	CASSVLGNYGYTF	TGTGCCAGCAGCGTCCTGGGCAACTATGGCTACACCTTC
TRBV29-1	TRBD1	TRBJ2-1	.	CSVELVRGPNEQFF	TGCAGCGTTGAATTAGTGAGGGGGCCCAATGAGCAGTTCTTC
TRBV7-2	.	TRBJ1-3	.	CASSLNTGGGNTIYF	TGTGCCAGCAGCTTAAACACCGGGGGAGGAAACACCATATATTTT
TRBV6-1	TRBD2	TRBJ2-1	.	CASSDDFSGGGKDEQFF	TGTGCCAGCAGTGACGATTTTAGCGGGGGGGGCAAGGATGAGCAGTTCTTC
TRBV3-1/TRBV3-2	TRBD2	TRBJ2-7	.	CASSQGFSGGREQYF	TGTGCCAGCAGCCAAGGATTTTCGGGGGGGCGCGAGCAGTACTTC
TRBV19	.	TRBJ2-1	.	CASSPEWRGNEQFF	TGTGCCAGTAGCCCGGAGTGGCGGGGCAATGAGCAGTTCTTC
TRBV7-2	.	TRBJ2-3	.	CASSLVPGDTQYF	TGTGCCAGCAGCTTAGTTCCCGGAGATACGCAGTATTTT
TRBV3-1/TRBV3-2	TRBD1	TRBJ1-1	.	CASSPRTGDTEAFF	TGTGCCAGCAGCCCACGGACAGGGGACACTGAAGCTTTCTTT
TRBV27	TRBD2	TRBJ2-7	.	CASSLMAGGYEQYF	TGTGCCAGCAGTTTAATGGCGGGGGGATACGAGCAGTACTTC
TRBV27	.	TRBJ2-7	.	CASSLQGTHEQYF	TGTGCCAGCAGTTTACAGGGGACCCACGAGCAGTACTTC
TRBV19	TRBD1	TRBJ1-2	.	CASMTGGVVDGYTF	TGTGCCAGTATGACAGGGGGTGTCGTCGATGGCTACACCTTC
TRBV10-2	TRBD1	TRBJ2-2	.	CASRIRQGSGNTGELFF	TGCGCCAGCAGGATTAGACAGGGTTCGGGAAACACCGGGGAGCTGTTTTTT
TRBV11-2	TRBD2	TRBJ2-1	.	CASSLRREGRSEQFF	TGTGCCAGCAGCTTACGGCGGGAGGGCCGTAGTGAGCAGTTCTTC
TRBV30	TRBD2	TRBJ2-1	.	CAWSDKRGRSSYNEQFF	TGTGCCTGGAGTGACAAGCGGGGTAGAAGCTCCTACAATGAGCAGTTCTTC
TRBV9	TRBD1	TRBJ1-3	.	CASSAVPTGKVNTIYF	TGTGCCAGCAGCGCCGTGCCGACAGGGAAAGTAAACACCATATATTTT
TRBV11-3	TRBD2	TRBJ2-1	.	CASSLNGRGGRNEQFF	TGTGCCAGCAGCTTAAATGGGCGGGGGGGCAGGAATGAGCAGTTCTTC
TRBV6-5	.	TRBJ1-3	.	CASSLDRDTGNTIYF	TGTGCCAGCAGTCTCGACCGGGACACTGGAAACACCATATATTTT
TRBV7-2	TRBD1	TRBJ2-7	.	CASSLATTGTGSYEQYF	TGTGCCAGCAGCTTAGCCACTACCGGGACAGGCTCCTACGAGCAGTACTTC
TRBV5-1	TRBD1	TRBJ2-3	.	CASSSGQGTDTQYF	TGCGCCAGCAGCTCTGGACAGGGAACAGATACGCAGTATTTT